This T cell receptor (beta chain) was found in a study of spatial heterogeneity in lung cancer. Study-wide findings and caveats: Higher tumor mutation counts went along with higher counts of expanded intratumoral alpha and beta TCRs.

A unique molecular identifier was carried by every single TCR cDNA molecule. TCRdb reanalysed the 5' RACE reads using MiXCR and keeps one entry per CDR3 protein. The sample carries around 2,500 distinct CDR3 sequences, about 5.5% recorded once. V lost 2 bases and J lost 6, with 8 bases in between. The CDR3 contains 14 residues. Germline CDR1 reads SGHTA; CDR2 reads FQGNSA. By share, this clonotype counts as medium-sized. The antigen is undetermined. Time point indicated: sample taken at primary tumor resection. The specimen comprised lung tumor tissue, sampled at surgery. The J gene is TRBJ1-6, the V gene TRBV7-2, with D uncertain. The TCR was taken from a male donor with early-stage non-small cell lung cancer. The CDR3 nucleotides are TGTGCCAGCAGCTTAAGGCAGACTAATTCACCCCTCCACTTT. Its translation: CASSLRQTNSPLHF.